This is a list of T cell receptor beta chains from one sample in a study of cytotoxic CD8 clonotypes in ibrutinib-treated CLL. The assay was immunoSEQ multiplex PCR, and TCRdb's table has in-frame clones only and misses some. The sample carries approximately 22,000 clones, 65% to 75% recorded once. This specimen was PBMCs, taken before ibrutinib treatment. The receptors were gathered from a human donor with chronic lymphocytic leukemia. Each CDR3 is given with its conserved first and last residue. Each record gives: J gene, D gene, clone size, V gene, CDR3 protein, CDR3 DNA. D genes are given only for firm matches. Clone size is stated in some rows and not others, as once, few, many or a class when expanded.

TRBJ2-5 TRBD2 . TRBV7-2 CASSGLAGVGRETQYF TGTGCCAGCTCGGGACTAGCGGGAGTTGGGCGCGAGACCCAGTACTTC
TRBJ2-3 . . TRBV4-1 CASSLGPGRHHTQYF TGCGCCAGCAGCCTTGGCCCGGGCCGACACCATACGCAGTATTTT
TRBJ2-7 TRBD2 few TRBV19 CASTPGTSGSYEQYF TGTGCCAGTACCCCCGGGACTAGCGGGAGCTACGAGCAGTACTTC
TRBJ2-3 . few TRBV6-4 CASKTDRGTDTQYF TGTGCCAGCAAGACGGACCGGGGCACAGATACGCAGTATTTT
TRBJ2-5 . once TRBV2 CASGRQYQETQYF TGTGCCAGCGGGCGACAGTACCAAGAGACCCAGTACTTC
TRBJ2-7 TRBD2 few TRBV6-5 CASSHPGLEKYEQYF TGTGCCAGCAGCCATCCGGGACTAGAGAAATACGAGCAGTACTTC
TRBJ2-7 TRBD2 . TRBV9 CASSAGTSAYEQYF TGTGCCAGCAGCGCCGGGACTAGCGCCTACGAGCAGTACTTC
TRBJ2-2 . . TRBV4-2 CASSQDLSRGTGELFF TGTGCCAGCAGCCAAGATTTGAGTAGAGGCACCGGGGAGCTGTTTTTT
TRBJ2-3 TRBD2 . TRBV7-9 CASRSSISGSSTDTQYF TGTGCCAGCAGATCCTCAATTAGCGGGTCTAGCACAGATACGCAGTATTTT
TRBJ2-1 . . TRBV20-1 CSARENNEQFF TGCAGTGCTAGAGAAAACAATGAGCAGTTCTTC
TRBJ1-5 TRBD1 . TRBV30 CAWSGGQGQPQHF TGTGCCTGGAGTGGGGGACAGGGTCAGCCCCAGCATTTT
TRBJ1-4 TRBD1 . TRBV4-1 CASSQDLLGGGYEKLFF TGCGCCAGCAGCCAAGATCTGTTAGGGGGCGGGTATGAAAAACTGTTTTTT
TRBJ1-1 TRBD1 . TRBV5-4 CASSFLGTGGTEAFF TGTGCCAGCAGCTTTTTAGGGACAGGGGGCACTGAAGCTTTCTTT